The 15 T cell receptor beta chains presented below share a single source sample, sequenced in a study of T cell clonotyping in hematopoietic cell transplantation. Time point given: recipient sample about 28 days before transplant, after cytoreduction. TCRdb's table, derived via immunoSEQ multiplex PCR, lists solely in-frame clones and lacks some. This sample yields tens of thousands of clones, of which around 90% are seen a single time; 3% to 4% belongs to the top ten. The starting material was peripheral blood mononuclear cells, obtained before stem cell transplant. These receptors came from a man between 18 and 35 years old with biphenotypic leukemia. Some clones in this sample may be carry-over from other donors' samples.

In its sample, this clone was seen once. The CDR3 protein is CASSEAFIPTGWEETQYF. Here the CDR3 DNA reads TGTGCCAGCAGTGAAGCCTTCATACCGACAGGGTGGGAAGAGACCCAGTACTTC. The rearrangement uses TRBV6-1 and TRBJ2-5; 7 positions agree with TRBD1. Looked up from germline, CDR1 is MNHNS and CDR2 is SASEGT. J was trimmed by 3 bases and V by 0 bases; bases with no gene match: 13. The CDR3 is 18 amino acids.

The J gene is TRBJ2-5, the V gene TRBV27; weak D call: TRBD1 (6 bases). Trimming shortened V by 3 bases and J by 4 bases, and 18 bases separated the two germline ends. Germline V lookup: CDR1 MNHEY, CDR2 SMNVEV (reference sequence). This CDR3 has 16 amino acids. DNA for the CDR3: TGTGCCAGCAGTTTTCGGTATGGCAGGGGCGGAGAGACCCAGTACTTC. Translating it yields CASSFRYGRGGETQYF.

The chain uses TRBV5-1 and TRBJ2-5; 12 bases agree with TRBD2. This CDR3 spans 17 amino acids. The junction had 6 bases not matched to a gene; V was cut back by 0 bases and J by 3 bases. CDR1 and CDR2 from the germline V gene are SGHRS and YFSETQ. CDR3 in amino acids: CASSLGPRTSGKETQYF. CDR3 DNA sequence: TGCGCCAGCAGCTTGGGACCTAGGACTAGCGGGAAAGAGACCCAGTACTTC.

This clone has only a few counts. This chain connects TRBV6-1 to TRBJ2-7, with 9 bases that match TRBD2. Germline CDR1 reads MNHNS; CDR2 reads SASEGT. V trimming: 4 bases; J trimming: 4 bases; junction bases outside the gene matches: 5. The CDR3 is made up of 14 amino acids. CDR3 amino acids: CASSGTTSGYEQYF. The CDR3 DNA sequence: TGTGCCAGCAGTGGGACGACTAGCGGATACGAGCAGTACTTC.

This clone was observed once. CDR3 region: CASSFGDTQYF. The CDR3 DNA sequence: TGTGCCAGCAGCTTCGGAGATACGCAGTATTTT. This chain uses TRBV7-9 with TRBJ2-3; D unclear. The germline gives CDR1 SEHNR, CDR2 FQNEAQ (reference sequence). This CDR3 is 11 amino acids long. The germline V and J ends were trimmed by 3 bases and 5 bases, with 3 bases remaining between them.

V usage is TRBV6-6 and J usage is TRBJ2-7; D unresolved. The germline V and J ends were trimmed by 6 bases and 3 bases, with 9 bases remaining between them. This CDR3 spans 12 amino acids. Germline values: CDR1 MNHNY, CDR2 SVGAGI (reference sequence). CDR3 in DNA: TGTGCCAGCAGCTCCAACAACTACGAGCAGTACTTC. Its translation: CASSSNNYEQYF.

The V call is TRBV11-3, the J call TRBJ1-5, with 9 bases lining up with TRBD1. Trimming cost V 1 base and J 4 bases; bases outside gene matches: 11. Germline V lookup: CDR1 SGHNT, CDR2 YENEEA. The CDR3 runs to 18 residues. CDR3 protein: CASSLVSPGQGLNQPQHF. CDR3 sequence (DNA): TGTGCCAGCAGCTTAGTTTCCCCGGGACAGGGTTTGAATCAGCCCCAGCATTTT.

The chain employs TRBV5-1 and TRBJ1-2; possible D gene TRBD1, 5 bases. The germline V gene has CDR1 SGHRS and CDR2 YFSETQ. V shed 8 bases and J shed 3 bases, with 26 bases lying between them. CDR3 length: 17 amino acids. This CDR3 reads CASQNLRAGQKDYGYTF. The CDR3 DNA follows: TGCGCCAGTCAGAACCTCCGTGCAGGGCAGAAAGACTATGGCTACACCTTC.

V is TRBV19 and J is TRBJ1-1; a possible D gene is TRBD1 (6 bases). The CDR3 sequence is 13 residues long. V gave up 7 bases and J gave up 6 bases, with 15 bases separating them. Germline V gene sequence: CDR1 LNHDA, CDR2 SQIVND (reference sequence). CDR3 DNA sequence: TGTGCCAGTACCCTCAGGAGGGGGGCTGAAGCTTTCTTT. This encodes CASTLRRGAEAFF.

This chain uses TRBV4-1 with TRBJ2-7, with no clear D. The CDR3 extends over 15 amino acids. V was pared by 3 bases and J by 2 bases, with 14 bases between. The germline V gene has CDR1 MGHRA and CDR2 YSYEKL. CDR3 region: CASSQGLGLAYEQYF. As DNA, the CDR3 is TGCGCCAGCAGCCAGGGCCTGGGATTGGCCTACGAGCAGTACTTC.

The chain has TRBV7-2 and TRBJ2-2; 11 nucleotides line up with TRBD2. Germline CDR1 is SGHTA and CDR2 is FQGNSA. J gave up 8 bases and V 4 bases, and 12 bases lay outside the gene matches. The CDR3 is made up of 17 amino acids. CDR3 in amino acids: CASSSLAGGFSGGELFF. The CDR3 nucleotides read TGTGCCAGCAGCTCCCTAGCGGGGGGCTTTTCGGGTGGGGAGCTGTTTTTT.

This rearrangement joins TRBV10-3 to TRBJ1-2; 8 nucleotides agree with TRBD1. The CDR3 has 15 amino acids. V trimming: 3 bases; J trimming: 1 base; junction bases outside the gene matches: 4. From germline, CDR1 is ENHRY and CDR2 SYGVKD. In DNA, the CDR3 is TGTGCCATCAGTGACGGACAGGGACTTAACTATGGCTACACCTTC. This codes for CAISDGQGLNYGYTF.

The chain uses TRBV29-1 and TRBJ1-1; TRBD1 might be the D (5 bases). Germline values: CDR1 SQVTM, CDR2 ANQGSEA. This CDR3 has 13 amino acids. V was shortened by 2 bases and J by 2 bases, with 9 bases between the two germline ends. Here the CDR3 DNA reads TGCAGCGTTGAATCCAGGGACAACACTGAAGCTTTCTTT. Translating it yields CSVESRDNTEAFF.

The V and J genes are TRBV7-8 and TRBJ2-7, with 15 bases matching TRBD2. V trimming: 5 bases; J trimming: 2 bases; junction bases outside the gene matches: 10. The CDR3 extends over 18 amino acids. Germline CDR1 SGHVS, CDR2 FQNEAQ. The CDR3 reads CASSPGLAGGHRTYEQYF. The DNA for the CDR3 is TGTGCCAGCAGCCCGGGACTAGCGGGAGGCCACAGGACCTACGAGCAGTACTTC.

This chain uses TRBV7-6 with TRBJ2-1, with D tentatively TRBD2 (5 bases). Per the germline V gene, CDR1 is SGHVS and CDR2 is FNYEAQ. The CDR3 is 18 residues long. V lost 1 base to trimming and J lost 1 base, with 17 bases between them. The CDR3 region has the DNA TGTGCCAGCAGCTTAGTTCCCTTTTTGGAGGCATCCTACAATGAGCAGTTCTTC. It codes for CASSLVPFLEASYNEQFF.